This T cell receptor (beta chain) was captured in a study of patients and donors after allogeneic stem cell transplantation. TCRdb reprocessed the RT-PCR reads via MiXCR and lists one record per CDR3 protein. The top ten clones hold 6% of a sample with about 960,000 distinct CDR3 sequences, roughly 18% of them seen once. The germline V gene encodes CDR1 DFQATT and CDR2 SNEGSKA (reference sequence). The CDR3 runs 13 residues. Trimming removed 6 bases from V and 6 bases from J, with 14 bases in between. This clonotype was counted between two and nine times. The V call is TRBV20-1, the J call TRBJ1-4, with D perhaps TRBD1 (5 bases). This clonotype originated in a human donor who was either an allogeneic HSCT recipient or a stem cell or donor lymphocyte infusion donor (not recorded which). It is not recorded whose cells these are; they may come from a transplant donor. Sequencing used blood, either unsorted or a sorted T cell fraction (not recorded which). Here the CDR3 reads CSALGHPDEKLFF. In DNA, the CDR3 is TGCAGTGCCTTAGGACACCCCGATGAAAAACTGTTTTTT.